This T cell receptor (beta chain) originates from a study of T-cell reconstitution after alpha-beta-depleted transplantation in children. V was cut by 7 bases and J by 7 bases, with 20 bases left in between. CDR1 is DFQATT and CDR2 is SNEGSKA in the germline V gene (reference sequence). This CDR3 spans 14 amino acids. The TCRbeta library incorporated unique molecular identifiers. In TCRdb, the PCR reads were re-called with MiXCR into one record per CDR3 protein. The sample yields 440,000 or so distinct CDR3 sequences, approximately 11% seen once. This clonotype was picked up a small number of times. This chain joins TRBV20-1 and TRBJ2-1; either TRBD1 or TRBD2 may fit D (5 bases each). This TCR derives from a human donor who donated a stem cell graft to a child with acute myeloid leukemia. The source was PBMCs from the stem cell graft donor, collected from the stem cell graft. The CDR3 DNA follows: TGCAGTGTCCTCGCACCGGGACCTAGTAATGAGCAGTTCTTC. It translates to CSVLAPGPSNEQFF.